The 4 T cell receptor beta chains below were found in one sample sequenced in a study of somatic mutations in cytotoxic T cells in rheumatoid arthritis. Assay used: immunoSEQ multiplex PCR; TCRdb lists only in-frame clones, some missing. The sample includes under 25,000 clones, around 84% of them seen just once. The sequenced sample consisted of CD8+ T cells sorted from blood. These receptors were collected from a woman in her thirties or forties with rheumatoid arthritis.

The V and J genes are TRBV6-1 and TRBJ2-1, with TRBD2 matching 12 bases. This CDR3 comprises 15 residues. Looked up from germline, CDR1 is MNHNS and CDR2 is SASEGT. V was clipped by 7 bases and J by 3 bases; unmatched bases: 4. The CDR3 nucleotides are TGTGCCAGCAACCAGGGACTAGCGGGCTACAATGAGCAGTTCTTC. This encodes CASNQGLAGYNEQFF.

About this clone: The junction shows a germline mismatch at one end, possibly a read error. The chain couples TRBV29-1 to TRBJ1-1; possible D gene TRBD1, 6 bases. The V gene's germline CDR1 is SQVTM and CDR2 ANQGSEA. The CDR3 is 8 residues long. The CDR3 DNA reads TGCAGCGTCGGGGGGCAGGCTTTT. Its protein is CSVGGQAF.

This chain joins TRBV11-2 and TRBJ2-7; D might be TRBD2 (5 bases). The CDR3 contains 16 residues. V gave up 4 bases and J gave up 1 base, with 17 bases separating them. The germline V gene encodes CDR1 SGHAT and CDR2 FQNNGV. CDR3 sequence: CASSSPYEGLSYEQYF. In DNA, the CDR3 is TGTGCCAGCAGCTCACCGTACGAGGGCCTTTCCTACGAGCAGTACTTC.

The CDR3 loop reads CAWSSGGGLGEQYF. For the CDR3, the DNA is TGTGCCTGGAGTTCGGGGGGGGGCCTTGGCGAGCAGTACTTC. V is TRBV30 and J is TRBJ2-7, with 8 bases fitting TRBD2. Germline-derived CDR1 and CDR2 are GTSNPN and SVGIG (reference sequence). V lost 2 bases to trimming and J lost 6 bases; unmatched junction nucleotides: 9. The length of the CDR3 is 14 residues.